Included here is one T cell receptor beta chain sequence, with context. The antigen it binds to is not known. There are no base qualities to consult, and no much larger clone falls within one base. As encoded in the germline V gene, CDR1 is SGHNT while CDR2 is YENEEA. Unmatched junction bases come to 8, with V trimmed by 5 bases and J by 5 bases. Counted from cysteine to phenylalanine, this CDR3 has 15 amino acids. The only DNA kept is the CDR3, 45 bases in frame from the first base. This record comes from a study of cytomegalovirus exposure and HLA in healthy donors listed by TCRdb under 2017. Concerning the study at large: An earlier analysis of several hundred of the donors reported roughly 300 Gb of sequence data and more than 90 million unique TCR beta sequences from some 180 million T cells. Using immunosequencing, the study profiled T cell repertoires from 500 to 800 subjects and related those repertoires to cytomegalovirus serostatus. Because of strong linkage in the cohort, roughly five DR-DQ haplotypes were treated as single units for association and clustering. The genetic ancestry cluster associated with self-reported Caucasian donors included 81% of the 300 to 450 genotyped donors. Rather than using new phenotypic data, the later analysis identified candidate immune exposures from TCR beta sequences and from how often those sequences occurred across donors. A later genetic analysis used genome-wide SNP genotypes for about three fifths of the 666 donors, treating that subset as a discovery cohort. Donor age, sex, ethnicity and CMV serostatus were collected together with the repertoire data. High-throughput TCR immunosequencing, statistical association of individual TCRs with disease status, and machine learning were combined to predict cytomegalovirus infection status. Every repertoire in the discovery cohort had been generated on one and the same sequencing platform. An earlier analysis of roughly 600 of the donors used high-throughput TCR beta sequencing to judge whether each TCR beta V gene segment behaved as functional or pseudogenic. The study aimed to test whether signatures of past pathogen exposure could be identified by cataloging public T cell receptors. In a later analysis, previously published TCR beta repertoires from 500 to 750 donors were re-analyzed and high-resolution HLA genotyping was added so that TCR occurrence patterns could be studied. Typing coverage varied by locus: roughly 629-630 donors for A, B, C, DRB1 and DQB1; roughly 500 for DQA1; more than 600 for DPA1; approximately 470 for DPB1. Among several hundred genotyped donors of the cohort, an average of roughly 230,000 unique TCR beta nucleotide sequences was sequenced per donor, of which about 18% were non-productive. In addition to the first cohort of 650 to 800 subjects, a separate validation cohort of some 120 different subjects was used. About 280 gigabases of sequencing data and tens of millions of unique TCR sequences made up an early release that covered nearly 650 HLA-typed donors. Both class I and class II loci were covered by HLA typing, at four-digit resolution.

Preparation of the library involved the immunoSEQ multiplex PCR assay. For the multiplex PCR, a mixture combining 60 forward primers for TCR Vbeta segments and 13 reverse primers for TCR Jbeta segments was used. The CDR3 region of rearranged TCR beta genes was amplified from genomic DNA by a multiplex PCR assay. The amplified TCR beta libraries were sequenced on the Illumina HiSeq System as 87-base-pair reads. Regarding the original processing steps: In a later analysis, some 80 million unique TCR beta chains were counted across the 650 to 750 repertoires, and roughly 11 million of these chains were shared by at least two donors. Raw reads were error-corrected and collapsed into unique sequences with a nearest-neighbor algorithm that merged closely related sequences to remove PCR and sequencing errors. CDR3 sequences were aligned to IMGT reference sequences to assign V, D and J gene segments. For a sequence to be retained, at least a six-nucleotide match to both a V gene segment and a J gene segment was required. Rearrangements were called productive when the CDR3 lacked stop codons and stayed in frame with V and J; all others were non-productive. CDR3 was defined according to IMGT convention as the region running from the second conserved V-encoded cysteine to the conserved J-encoded phenylalanine. The earlier analysis of approximately 590 of the donors excluded any sequence lacking an unambiguous match to a single V gene segment. An earlier analysis of fewer than 750 of the donors called V segments functional above 56.7% productive rearrangements and segregating when the between-donor standard deviation exceeded 5%. A statistical classification framework was built to diagnose cytomegalovirus status from the catalog of TCR beta chain sequences. In a later analysis, TCR nucleotide sequences were compared against IMGT/GENE-DB human TR gene sequences so that V and J genes could be assigned. Using the TCRdist pipeline, a later analysis assigned CDR3 sequences along with most-parsimonious VDJ recombination scenarios. A later analysis defined each TCR beta chain by its CDR3 amino acid sequence plus V-gene family, and excluded reads lacking a unique V-gene family. In a later analysis, a few hundred highly shared, low-generation-probability nucleotide sequences were removed to address suspected cross-contamination and a sequencing artifact. In a later analysis, a clonal expansion index for each public chain was calculated from normalized within-repertoire ranks of inferred template counts. Generation probabilities in a later analysis came from a VDJ recombination model fitted to out-of-frame rearrangements, and those results were checked against IGoR. In a later analysis, hypergeometric tests were used to score TCR-TCR, TCR-HLA and TCR-CMV co-occurrence, with a repertoire-size bias correction applied to TCR pairs. To estimate false discovery rates, a later analysis permuted the HLA or CMV assignments 20 times. In a later analysis, co-occurring TCRs were grouped with DBSCAN, and TCRdist sequence similarity was added when clustering was performed within HLA-allele-positive subsets. Repertoires with fewer than 30,000 or more than 120,000 public chains, plus five repertoires with anomalous nucleotide sharing, were excluded from co-occurrence clustering. As stored in TCRdb, this immuneACCESS dataset retains in-frame rearrangements with V and J assigned. A fraction of the clones does not appear; measured against another copy, unresolved V genes explain less than half of the discrepancy, and the remainder lacks a known reason. V and J calls and clone size are given by that table; D and trimming were obtained from the DNA. The sample yields some 35,000 clones; over 60% were counted once. The top ten hold about 7% of the sample.

Study-level results and caveats: Linkage disequilibrium might explain the correlated functional status among segregating V segments, but an unknown experimental factor could not be ruled out. A further reported finding was that TCR beta sequences accurately predicted the HLA-A and HLA-B alleles for most subjects in the first cohort. In a later genetic analysis, a missense DCLRE1C variant was associated with V-gene and J-gene trimming of TCR beta chains, and the association was replicated in an independent cohort. This cohort had only TCR beta chains sequenced, and the lack of alpha or paired-chain data limited which features could be detected. Approximately 18 rarely observed V segments, including chromosome 9 orphons, were excluded from the earlier analysis of a few hundred of the donors because counts were too low. Cytomegalovirus status was reported to be diagnosed by the classifier with high specificity and sensitivity in both the original and validation cohorts. It was suggested by the authors that the approach could potentially be generalized to other disease states and immunological phenotypes. When HLA alleles, especially DR and DQ, strongly co-occurred, attributing TCR associations to individual alleles was difficult. Roughly uniform sequencing depth across donors was assumed in presence/absence analyses, although this assumption may not hold. A group of highly shared sequence variants was considered likely to be a technical artifact of the sequencing pipeline. Compared with equally common non-associated chains, HLA-associated TCR beta chains in a later analysis were more clonally expanded and had lower generation probabilities. A later analysis found that TCR association rates varied across HLA loci, with DRB1 alleles showing the most associated TCRs and HLA-C alleles the fewest. Because HLA typing was missing for some donors at each locus, association tests included only the typed subset. While some public TCRs were present in many individuals, most TCR sequences turned up only very rarely across donors. The only immune exposure information available for the cohort was CMV serostatus. Some IMGT-functional V segments, including TRBV6-2 and TRBV6-3, could not be distinguished by the 87-base-pair reads and were therefore excluded. In vitro tests confirmed that a few of the cytomegalovirus-associated TCR beta chains recognize cytomegalovirus antigens. Several of the top co-occurrence clusters appeared to be linked to parvovirus B19, influenza, CMV and Epstein-Barr virus, according to a later analysis. The study listed 150 to 200 TCR beta chains as associated with cytomegalovirus. Specific HLA alleles were associated with 16,951 TCR beta sequences at a false discovery rate of 0.05 in a later analysis. A later genetic analysis reported fewer N-insertions in productive TCRs among donors in an Asian-associated ancestry cluster than the roughly 700-donor mean. Broadly in line with IMGT annotations, most TCR beta V segments showed up in productive rearrangements about 87% or about 30% of the time in an earlier analysis of around 550 of the donors. A later analysis found that most CMV-associated TCR beta chains appeared HLA-restricted, with HLA associations seemingly driven largely by CMV exposure.

The cohort was made up of approximately 670 healthy bone marrow donors. At the time of sampling, every cohort member was nominally healthy, though immune exposures that went unrecorded were likely present. The donor tested CMV seronegative, placing the donor among the 350 to 400 seronegative members of the cohort. A peripheral blood sample was collected from each donor, and TCR beta sequencing was performed on peripheral blood mononuclear cells. Genomic DNA was extracted from the blood cell samples with the Qiagen DNeasy Blood Extraction Kit. The rearranged segments are TRBV11-3 and TRBJ2-1, with 8 bases aligning to TRBD1. The clonotype was recovered from a man aged 30-40 years in good health and CMV-seronegative. The specimen sequenced was PBMCs. The DNA sequence is TGTGCCAGCAGCCCCGGGTACAGGGGGGACAATGAGCAGTTCTTC. Its protein reads: CASSPGYRGDNEQFF.